These 7 T cell receptor beta chains were all obtained from the same sample, sequenced in a study of T cell repertoires in cytomegalovirus infection. TCRdb re-called the reads with MiXCR, one entry per CDR3 protein. The sample has some 400,000 distinct CDR3 sequences, roughly a third seen once. Sequencing was performed on PBMCs. The receptors come from a human donor in good health (CMV status not recorded). Some clones in this sample may be carry-over from other donors' samples.

This clonotype turned up a few times. The V call is TRBV11-2, the J call TRBJ2-3, with TRBD1 as a possible D gene (5 bases). Germline assignment: CDR1 SGHAT and CDR2 FQNNGV. V dropped 7 bases and J dropped 2 bases, with 16 bases sitting between them. This CDR3 comprises 15 residues. In nucleotides, the CDR3 is TGTGCCAGCACCTCTACTGGGGCTACCACAGATACGCAGTATTTT. This gives the protein CASTSTGATTDTQYF.

The table lists this clonotype with a few counts. In nucleotides, the CDR3 is TGTGCCACCGGACAGGACCTCACAGATACGCAGTATTTT. The encoded protein is CATGQDLTDTQYF. The rearrangement uses TRBV24-1 and TRBJ2-3; 7 nucleotides align to TRBD1. CDR1 is KGHDR, CDR2 SFDVKD, per germline. The CDR3 contains 13 residues. V was clipped by 9 bases and J by 2 bases; unmatched bases: 4.

The V gene is TRBV19, the J gene TRBJ1-2; tentative D call: TRBD1 (5 bases). The length of the CDR3 is 15 residues. Trimming took 6 bases from V and 7 from J, leaving 21 bases between them. CDR1 is LNHDA, CDR2 SQIVND, per germline (reference sequence). CDR3 in amino acids: CASSRRDPLGGGYTF. In DNA, the CDR3 is TGTGCCAGTAGCCGCCGGGACCCCCTAGGTGGTGGCTACACCTTC.

This clonotype was recorded at least ten times. This chain joins TRBV7-2 and TRBJ2-1, with 14 bases identical to TRBD2. Unmatched junction bases numbered 8, after V lost 5 bases and J lost 5 bases. The CDR3 is made up of 17 amino acids. Germline V CDR1 and CDR2: SGHTA, FQGNSA. The CDR3, as DNA: TGTGCCAGCAGCCACCAAGGACTAGCGGGGGGAAACAATGAGCAGTTCTTC. This sequence encodes CASSHQGLAGGNNEQFF.

The rearrangement uses TRBV7-9 and TRBJ1-2; D remains unclear. Germline values: CDR1 SEHNR, CDR2 FQNEAQ (reference sequence). The CDR3 has 11 residues. V was shortened by 5 bases and J by 8 bases, with 9 bases between the two germline ends. CDR3 bases: TGTGCCAGCAGCGTGATAGTGGGCTACACCTTC. It translates to CASSVIVGYTF.

In the case of this clonotype: One end of the junction fails to match germline, which may point to a read error. The CDR3 DNA is TGTTCCACCAGCAGAGTAAGGGGAGCGAAAGGAGGGGACGAGCAGTACTTC. Translation: CSTSRVRGAKGGDEQYF. The rearrangement joins TRBV15 to TRBJ2-7, with D possibly being TRBD2 (6 bases). The CDR3 loop spans 17 amino acids. Germline V CDR1 and CDR2: LNHNV, YYDKDF (reference sequence). Full variable domain (outside the CDR3, taken from reference TRBV15 and TRBJ2-7): DAMVIQNPRYQVTQFGKPVTLSCSQTLNHNVMYWYQQKSSQAPKLLFHYYDKDFNNEADTPDNFQSRRPNTSFCFLDIRSPGLGDTAMYLCSTSRVRGAKGGDEQYFGPGTRLTVT.

This clonotype was seen a handful of times. This chain joins TRBV11-2 and TRBJ2-5; D may be TRBD1 (6 bases). With 5 bases removed from V and 2 bases from J, the gap between germline ends came to 15 bases. The CDR3 has 15 residues. Per germline, CDR1 SGHAT and CDR2 FQNNGV. The CDR3 spells CASSLGTNLQETQYF. The CDR3 nucleotides are TGTGCCAGCAGCCTCGGGACAAACCTTCAAGAGACCCAGTACTTC.